The 22 T cell receptor beta chains presented below share a single source sample, sequenced in a study of blood T cell repertoires in COVID-19 (TCRdb year 2020). The library was produced with the immunoSEQ multiplex PCR assay. In its TCRdb copy, this immuneACCESS table keeps in-frame sequences only and misses some clones. Where compared with another copy, unresolved V genes explain less than half of these, and the others have no known cause. This sample lists 110,000 to 150,000 clones; roughly 90% were detected once. Around 1.9% of the sample rests with the top ten. The source material was peripheral blood. The source is a man between 65 and 79 years old with acute or convalescent COVID-19.

In its sample, this clone was seen once. The rearrangement links TRBV2 to TRBJ2-3, with a possible D match to TRBD2 (6 bases). The CDR3 loop spans 15 amino acids. CDR1 is SNHLY and CDR2 is FYNNEI in the germline V gene. V was trimmed by 11 bases and J by 0 bases, leaving 18 bases between them. The CDR3 protein is CAWNQGLVSTDTQYF. The DNA of the CDR3 is TGTGCCTGGAATCAGGGACTCGTCAGCACAGATACGCAGTATTTT.

V gene TRBV5-1 combines with J gene TRBJ2-2, with 11 bases lining up with TRBD1. V lost 3 bases to trimming and J lost 7 bases; unmatched junction nucleotides: 8. The V gene's germline CDR1 is SGHRS and CDR2 YFSETQ. The CDR3 is 16 residues long. CDR3 amino acids: CASSSGGQGVIGELFF. CDR3 DNA sequence: TGCGCCAGCAGCTCTGGGGGACAGGGGGTGATCGGGGAGCTGTTTTTT.

The J gene is TRBJ1-2, the V gene TRBV5-1; 12 bases match TRBD1. The germline CDR1 and CDR2 sequences are SGHRS and YFSETQ. CDR3 length equals 17 residues. V was clipped by 1 base and J by 6 bases; unmatched bases: 10. The CDR3 is CASSLRGQGARFDGYTF. CDR3 DNA: TGCGCCAGCAGCTTGAGGGGACAGGGGGCGCGTTTCGATGGCTACACCTTC.

This chain joins TRBV5-1 and TRBJ1-1; no clear D. Germline-derived CDR1 and CDR2 are SGHRS and YFSETQ. The CDR3 is 13 residues long. The germline V and J ends were trimmed by 4 bases and 11 bases, with 18 bases remaining between them. CDR3 residues: CASSRGEKDPAFF. Written as DNA, the CDR3 is TGCGCCAGCAGCCGGGGTGAGAAGGATCCGGCTTTCTTT.

The chain employs TRBV2 and TRBJ1-5; 10 bases are a match to TRBD1. The CDR3 covers 20 residues. The trim removed 2 bases at V and 2 bases at J, leaving 15 bases unmatched. The germline gives CDR1 SNHLY, CDR2 FYNNEI. DNA of the CDR3: TGTGCCAGCAGTGAATCCCTACCGGGACAGGGGTTGTTGGGCAATCAGCCCCAGCATTTT. This codes for CASSESLPGQGLLGNQPQHF.

The chain couples TRBV6-6 to TRBJ1-6; 7 bases fit TRBD1. Germline trimming cut 2 bases from V and 6 bases from J; bases unmatched to any gene: 1. Germline CDR1 MNHNY, CDR2 SVGAGI (reference sequence). The CDR3 has 14 amino acids. DNA for the CDR3: TGTGCCAGCAGTTACGACAGGGTTAATTCACCCCTCCACTTT. This gives the protein CASSYDRVNSPLHF.

This rearrangement joins TRBV27 to TRBJ2-1, with TRBD2 identical over 9 bases. Germline assignment: CDR1 MNHEY and CDR2 SMNVEV (reference sequence). The CDR3 extends over 14 amino acids. J was trimmed by 7 bases and V by 5 bases; bases with no gene match: 6. The DNA of the CDR3 is TGTGCCAGCAGTGCAGGACTAGCGTCTAATGAGCAGTTCTTC. This translates into CASSAGLASNEQFF.

The V gene is TRBV6-2 or TRBV6-3, the J gene TRBJ1-1, with 7 positions matching TRBD1. After removal of 0 bases from V and 5 bases from J, the junction contained 6 bases not matched to a gene. This CDR3 has 15 residues. In germline, CDR1 is MNHEY, CDR2 SVGEGT. This CDR3 is CASSYSRDSVTEAFF. The CDR3 bases are TGTGCCAGCAGTTACTCGAGGGACAGCGTTACTGAAGCTTTCTTT.

This clone occurred once. The chain joins TRBV5-1 to TRBJ2-7; TRBD1 matches 7 bases. The CDR3 is 15 residues long. The germline V gene encodes CDR1 SGHRS and CDR2 YFSETQ. Unmatched junction bases numbered 7, after V lost 4 bases and J lost 0 bases. CDR3 amino acids: CASSLQTGSSYEQYF. The CDR3 DNA is TGCGCCAGCAGCCTCCAGACAGGGAGCTCCTACGAGCAGTACTTC.

The chain couples TRBV5-1 to TRBJ2-7; D is uncertain. Trimming left V 0 bases short and J 2 bases short, with 12 bases between. This CDR3 comprises 15 residues. Germline CDR1 and CDR2: SGHRS and YFSETQ. The CDR3 DNA follows: TGCGCCAGCAGCTTGGACGGAGCTGTTACCTACGAGCAGTACTTC. Translated, it gives CASSLDGAVTYEQYF.

This chain joins TRBV7-3 and TRBJ2-2, with 9 bases fitting TRBD1. In germline, CDR1 is SGHTA, CDR2 FQGTGA. V trimming: 0 bases; J trimming: 6 bases; junction bases outside the gene matches: 5. This CDR3 contains 16 residues. This CDR3 reads CASSLTGTGSPGELFF. The CDR3 bases are TGTGCCAGCAGCTTAACGGGGACAGGGAGCCCCGGGGAGCTGTTTTTT.

This chain connects TRBV5-4 to TRBJ2-7; 8 bases are shared with TRBD2. Germline CDR1 and CDR2: SGHNT and YYREEE (reference sequence). The V gene end was trimmed by 0 bases and the J gene end by 3 bases; junction bases not matched to a gene: 5. CDR3 size: 15 residues. The CDR3 region is CASSLDGSGSYEQYF. CDR3 nucleotides: TGTGCCAGCAGCTTGGATGGGAGCGGGAGCTACGAGCAGTACTTC.

This clone was found once. V usage is TRBV19 and J usage is TRBJ1-1; maybe TRBD1 (6 bases). The CDR3 has 15 amino acids. V lost 3 bases and J 2 bases, leaving 13 bases between the germline ends. Germline V CDR1 and CDR2: LNHDA, SQIVND (reference sequence). The CDR3, as DNA: TGTGCCAGTAGTATCAGTTGGGGGCTTAACACTGAAGCTTTCTTT. Translating gives CASSISWGLNTEAFF.

The V and J genes are TRBV3-1 (or the pseudogene TRBV3-2) and TRBJ1-1, with 9 bases fitting TRBD1. The CDR3 length is 15 residues. Germline V gives CDR1 LGHDT, CDR2 YNNKEL (reference sequence). After removal of 1 base from V and 1 base from J, the junction contained 1 base not matched to a gene. This chain's CDR3 is CASSQGDRANTEAFF. The CDR3 nucleotides are TGTGCCAGCAGCCAAGGGGACAGGGCGAACACTGAAGCTTTCTTT.

Here the CDR3 reads CASSPGQIRSGNLDNEQFF. In nucleotides, the CDR3 is TGCGCCAGCAGCCCGGGACAAATCCGTAGCGGGAACCTCGACAATGAGCAGTTCTTC. The gene calls are TRBV4-1 and TRBJ2-1, with 8 bases matching TRBD2. In germline, CDR1 is MGHRA, CDR2 YSYEKL. V was clipped by 4 bases and J by 5 bases; unmatched bases: 19. The CDR3 has 19 amino acids.

The J gene is TRBJ1-2, the V gene TRBV3-1 (or the pseudogene TRBV3-2), with no clear D. The germline V and J ends were trimmed by 0 bases and 7 bases, with 15 bases remaining between them. The CDR3 has 15 amino acids. Germline CDR1 LGHDT, CDR2 YNNKEL (reference sequence). In DNA form, the CDR3 reads TGTGCCAGCAGCCAAGATTCCGGCGGCTCTCGTGGCTACACCTTC. It codes for CASSQDSGGSRGYTF.

This clone was seen a handful of times. This chain joins TRBV7-2 and TRBJ2-1, with unresolved D. The CDR3 runs to 13 residues. V dropped 2 bases and J dropped 7 bases, with 9 bases sitting between them. Germline CDR1 reads SGHTA; CDR2 reads FQGNSA. The CDR3 region is CASSLLAGNEQFF. The CDR3 DNA follows: TGTGCCAGCAGCTTACTGGCCGGGAATGAGCAGTTCTTC.

This chain joins TRBV2 and TRBJ1-1; D is unresolved. The CDR3 sequence is 14 residues long. CDR1 and CDR2 (germline): SNHLY, FYNNEI. Trimming took off 7 bases at V and 4 bases at J, with 16 bases between the two ends. The CDR3, as DNA: TGTGCCAGCAACCGTCTTACCACTACCACTGAAGCTTTCTTT. It yields the protein CASNRLTTTTEAFF.

V gene TRBV6-6 combines with J gene TRBJ1-5; 8 bases map to TRBD1. The trim removed 2 bases at V and 7 bases at J, leaving 4 bases unmatched. There are 14 residues in the CDR3. Per germline, CDR1 MNHNY and CDR2 SVGAGI (reference sequence). The chain's CDR3 is CASSYRQGRQPQHF. For the CDR3, the DNA is TGTGCCAGCAGTTACCGACAGGGGAGGCAGCCCCAGCATTTT.

The CDR3: CASSMAGRGEDEQFF. CDR3 in DNA: TGTGCCAGTAGTATGGCGGGAAGGGGCGAGGATGAGCAGTTCTTC. This chain connects TRBV19 to TRBJ2-1; D might be TRBD2 (6 bases). The CDR3 length is 15 residues. V was shortened by 3 bases and J by 8 bases, with 17 bases between the two germline ends. In germline, CDR1 is LNHDA, CDR2 SQIVND (reference sequence).

V is TRBV27 and J is TRBJ1-1, with TRBD1 matching 9 bases. The CDR3 totals 16 residues. J lost 2 bases, V lost 3 bases, and 7 bases had no gene match. Looked up from germline, CDR1 is MNHEY and CDR2 is SMNVEV (reference sequence). The CDR3 region is CASSLARQGVNTEAFF. CDR3 sequence (DNA): TGTGCCAGCAGTTTGGCCCGACAGGGGGTCAACACTGAAGCTTTCTTT.

V usage is TRBV19 and J usage is TRBJ1-1; 9 nucleotides match TRBD1. CDR1 is LNHDA and CDR2 is SQIVND in the germline V gene (reference sequence). V lost 4 bases to trimming and J lost 10 bases; unmatched junction nucleotides: 1. This CDR3 is built from 11 residues. Here the CDR3 DNA reads TGTGCCAGTAGTACGGACAGGGGAGCTTTCTTT. Its translation: CASSTDRGAFF.